This entry lists 18 T cell receptor beta chains sequenced from one sample in a study of post-analysis software for immune sequencing data (dated by TCRdb to between 2015 and 2017). The paper as a whole reports these results and caveats: Significantly higher frequencies in patients than in controls were found for about five TRBV segments, including TRBV5-6, TRBV5-1 and TRBV20-1.

Libraries were made using PCR. TCRdb names Illumina HiSeq 2500 as the instrument used. To reduce PCR and sequencing biases, unique molecular identifiers were incorporated into the TCR beta cDNA libraries. Clones were called with MiXCR by TCRdb after fastp trimmed the public reads at Q25, and only in-frame beta chains were retained. Rows are combined by CDR3 protein, so each entry shows the most common genes and DNA. The sample contains about 400,000 distinct CDR3 sequences, roughly 36% of them found a single time. The leading ten clones occupy around 15% of the sample. The antigens of these receptors remain unknown. The material sequenced was blood. These receptors were obtained from a girl aged 5-17 years with multiple sclerosis.

The genes are TRBV5-1 and TRBJ2-1; 7 nucleotides match TRBD2. The germline V gene encodes CDR1 SGHRS and CDR2 YFSETQ. After removal of 5 bases from V and 15 bases from J, the junction contained 17 bases not matched to a gene. This CDR3 is built from 14 residues. The CDR3 protein is CASRVSGTNPFWFF. Written as DNA, the CDR3 is TGCGCCAGCAGGGTGTCCGGGACTAACCCTTTTTGGTTCTTC. The full variable domain, rest sourced from reference TRBV5-1 and TRBJ2-1, is KAGVTQTPRYLIKTRGQQVTLSCSPISGHRSVSWYQQTPGQGLQFLFEYFSETQRNKGNFPGRFSGRQFSNSRSEMNVSTLELGDSALYLCASRVSGTNPFWFFGPGTRLTVL.

The chain recombines TRBV6-5 with TRBJ2-1, with D possibly being TRBD1 (6 bases). The ends were cut back, 0 bases at V and 5 bases at J, with 11 bases in the middle. From germline, CDR1 is MNHEY and CDR2 SVGAGI. This CDR3 is built from 15 residues. Here the CDR3 reads CASSYSQGPNNEQFF. Here the CDR3 DNA reads TGTGCCAGCAGTTACTCCCAGGGGCCGAACAATGAGCAGTTCTTC.

Only a few counts were recorded for this clonotype. The V call is TRBV6-1, the J call TRBJ2-7, with D unresolved. This CDR3 is 12 amino acids long. CDR1 is MNHNS and CDR2 is SASEGT in the germline V gene. Trimming removed 4 bases from V and 4 bases from J, with 8 bases in between. The CDR3 sequence: CASSAVFYEQYF. CDR3 DNA sequence: TGTGCCAGCAGTGCCGTATTTTACGAGCAGTACTTC.

In regard to this clonotype: Possible read error: a much larger clone is one base away. The rearrangement links TRBV12-3 or TRBV12-4 to TRBJ2-5, with D perhaps matching TRBD1 (5 bases). This CDR3 contains 14 residues. For the CDR3, the DNA is TGTACCAGCAGTTTCTTTCCACAGGCGGAGACCCAGTACTTC. Protein: CTSSFFPQAETQYF.

This rearrangement joins TRBV6-1 to TRBJ1-5; D uncertain. Germline V CDR1 and CDR2: MNHNS, SASEGT. The V end lost 3 bases, the J end lost 6 bases, and 9 bases lay between the germline ends. The CDR3 runs to 13 residues. CDR3 bases: TGTGCCAGCAGTGACCTCACGGGTCAGCCCCAGCATTTT. Amino acids: CASSDLTGQPQHF.

The chain joins TRBV6-5 to TRBJ2-3; D might be TRBD2 (6 bases). Germline loops: CDR1 MNHEY, CDR2 SVGAGI. The CDR3 totals 14 residues. Trimming cost V 6 bases and J 8 bases, with 18 bases left between them. The CDR3 sequence is CASSSPGEVLTQYF. DNA for the CDR3: TGTGCCAGCAGCTCACCGGGGGAGGTACTTACGCAGTATTTT.

The V call is TRBV10-3, the J call TRBJ2-7, with D uncertain. The closer fit of TRBJ2-5 to the DNA end suggests the J call may be wrong. CDR1 and CDR2 (germline): ENHRY, SYGVKD. This CDR3 comprises 13 residues. The CDR3 DNA reads as TGTGCCATCAGGGAGCAGGCCGGCGAGACCCAGTACTTC. Translating it yields CAIREQAGETQYF.

DNA of the CDR3: TGCGCCAGCAGCCCGGGACTAGCGGTGACCTCCTACAATGAGCAGTTCTTC. Encoded protein: CASSPGLAVTSYNEQFF. This rearrangement joins TRBV5-1 to TRBJ2-1, with 11 bases lining up with TRBD2. Germline V lookup: CDR1 SGHRS, CDR2 YFSETQ. V trimming: 4 bases; J trimming: 0 bases; junction bases outside the gene matches: 6. This CDR3 is built from 17 residues.

This clonotype was recorded a few times. The V and J genes are TRBV20-1 and TRBJ2-5, with D perhaps being TRBD1 or TRBD2 (5 bases each). From germline, CDR1 is DFQATT and CDR2 SNEGSKA (reference sequence). The V end was cut by 2 bases, the J end by 5 bases, with 18 bases between. The CDR3 is made up of 15 amino acids. The CDR3 bases are TGCAGTGCTAGACGGCCGGGGCTAGAGCGGGAGACCCAGTACTTC. Protein: CSARRPGLERETQYF.

The chain joins TRBV6-5 to TRBJ1-4; 7 bases are shared with TRBD1. The CDR3 sequence is 17 residues long. The V gene end was trimmed by 2 bases and the J gene end by 2 bases; junction bases not matched to a gene: 8. Germline CDR1 MNHEY, CDR2 SVGAGI. As DNA, the CDR3 is TGTGCCAGCAGTTACAACCCCAGGGGGGGCACTAATGAAAAACTGTTTTTT. Protein: CASSYNPRGGTNEKLFF.

V is TRBV10-3 and J is TRBJ2-5; D is unclear. CDR3 length: 14 residues. CDR1 ENHRY and CDR2 SYGVKD come from the germline V gene. Trimming shortened V by 3 bases and J by 1 base, and 9 bases separated the two germline ends. CDR3 coding DNA: TGTGCCATCAGTGATTTGGGCTTCCAAGAGACCCAGTACTTC. The encoded protein is CAISDLGFQETQYF.

The V gene is TRBV29-1, the J gene TRBJ2-5; 7 bases are a match to TRBD1. The DNA end lines up better with TRBJ2-7; the J call may be wrong. The germline gives CDR1 SQVTM, CDR2 ANQGSEA. The CDR3 is made up of 15 amino acids. CDR3 DNA: TGCAGCGTGGCCTTGACAGGGAGTTTATCCCACGAGCAGTACTTC. Its translation: CSVALTGSLSHEQYF.

The V call is TRBV21-1, the J call TRBJ1-2. TRBV21-1 is a pseudogene. The CDR3 runs to 15 residues. CDR3: CASSSTDRSNYGYTF. The DNA for the CDR3 is TGTGCCAGCAGCTCCACGGACCGAAGTAACTATGGCTACACCTTC.

The V gene is TRBV7-2, the J gene TRBJ2-1; D ambiguous. CDR1 and CDR2 (germline): SGHTA, FQGNSA. The V gene lost 8 bases and the J gene lost 2 bases, with 10 bases spanning the gap. The CDR3 loop spans 13 amino acids. CDR3 protein: CASLGSAYNEQFF. In DNA, the CDR3 is TGTGCCAGCCTGGGGTCAGCCTACAATGAGCAGTTCTTC.

This chain uses TRBV3-1 with TRBJ1-2; no definite D call. Germline CDR1 reads LGHDT; CDR2 reads YNNKEL (reference sequence). Trimming removed 0 bases from V and 5 bases from J, with 4 bases in between. CDR3 size: 12 residues. As DNA, the CDR3 is TGTGCCAGCAGCCAAGAGGGGTATGGCTACACCTTC. It translates to CASSQEGYGYTF.

This clonotype was counted only a few times. The V call is TRBV10-3, the J call TRBJ1-2, with TRBD1 as a possible D gene (6 bases). This CDR3 contains 15 residues. V was clipped by 2 bases and J by 0 bases, with 10 bases between them. CDR1 and CDR2 (germline): ENHRY, SYGVKD. The DNA of the CDR3 is TGTGCCATCAGTGAGGACAGGACCTCTAACTATGGCTACACCTTC. Its protein product is CAISEDRTSNYGYTF.

This clonotype was found once. This chain links TRBV7-8 with TRBJ2-5; D is perhaps TRBD2 (5 bases). Germline V CDR1 and CDR2: SGHVS, FQNEAQ. Trimming shortened V by 0 bases and J by 1 base, and 21 bases separated the two germline ends. The CDR3 extends over 19 amino acids. This chain's CDR3 is CASSLALIVIGGTQETQYF. The CDR3 DNA reads as TGTGCCAGCAGCTTAGCGTTGATAGTCATAGGAGGCACCCAAGAGACCCAGTACTTC.

There are a few counts of this clonotype. The V call is TRBV2, the J call TRBJ1-1; the D gene is possibly TRBD1 (5 bases). Trimming removed 3 bases at V and 6 bases at J, with 8 bases between. The CDR3 spans 12 residues. The V gene's germline CDR1 is SNHLY and CDR2 FYNNEI. CDR3 coding DNA: TGTGCCAGCAGTGATTTGGGGGCTGAAGCTTTCTTT. It translates to CASSDLGAEAFF.